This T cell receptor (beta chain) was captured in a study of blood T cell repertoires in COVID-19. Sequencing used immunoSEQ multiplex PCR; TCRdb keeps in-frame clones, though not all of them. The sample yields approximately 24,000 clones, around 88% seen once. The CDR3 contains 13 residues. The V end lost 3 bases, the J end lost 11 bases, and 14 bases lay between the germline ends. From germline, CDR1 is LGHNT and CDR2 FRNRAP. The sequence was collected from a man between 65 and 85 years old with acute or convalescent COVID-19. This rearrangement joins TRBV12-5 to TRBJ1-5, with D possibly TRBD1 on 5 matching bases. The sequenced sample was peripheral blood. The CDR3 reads CASGLDSIMTQHF. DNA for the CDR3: TGTGCTAGTGGTTTAGACAGCATTATGACCCAGCATTTT.